This TCR beta chain was sequenced in a study of T-cell memory formation after mild COVID-19. General study results and limits: CD4+ clones that contracted lay mainly in CM and EM; CD8+ ones lay in EMRA. A second wave expanding day 15 to 37 was CD4+-biased; contracting clones were balanced.

The V and J ends lost 1 base and 4 bases respectively, with 8 bases between them. Germline CDR1 and CDR2: SGHTA and FQGNSA. The CDR3 extends over 14 amino acids. This clonotype was seen a handful of times. Its target is unknown. TCRdb independently ran MiXCR on the 5' RACE reads; one entry per CDR3 protein. The repertoire holds hundreds of thousands of distinct CDR3 sequences, with about a fifth as singletons. J is TRBJ2-1 and V is TRBV7-2; unclear D gene. The TCR originated in an adult woman who had mild COVID-19 (a few samples of this study predate the infection). Cell type and time point are not known. The sample consisted of PBMCs or a T cell subset sorted from them (not recorded which). CDR3 in amino acids: CASSLGAIYNEQFF. CDR3 nucleotide sequence: TGTGCCAGCAGCTTAGGTGCGATTTACAATGAGCAGTTCTTC.